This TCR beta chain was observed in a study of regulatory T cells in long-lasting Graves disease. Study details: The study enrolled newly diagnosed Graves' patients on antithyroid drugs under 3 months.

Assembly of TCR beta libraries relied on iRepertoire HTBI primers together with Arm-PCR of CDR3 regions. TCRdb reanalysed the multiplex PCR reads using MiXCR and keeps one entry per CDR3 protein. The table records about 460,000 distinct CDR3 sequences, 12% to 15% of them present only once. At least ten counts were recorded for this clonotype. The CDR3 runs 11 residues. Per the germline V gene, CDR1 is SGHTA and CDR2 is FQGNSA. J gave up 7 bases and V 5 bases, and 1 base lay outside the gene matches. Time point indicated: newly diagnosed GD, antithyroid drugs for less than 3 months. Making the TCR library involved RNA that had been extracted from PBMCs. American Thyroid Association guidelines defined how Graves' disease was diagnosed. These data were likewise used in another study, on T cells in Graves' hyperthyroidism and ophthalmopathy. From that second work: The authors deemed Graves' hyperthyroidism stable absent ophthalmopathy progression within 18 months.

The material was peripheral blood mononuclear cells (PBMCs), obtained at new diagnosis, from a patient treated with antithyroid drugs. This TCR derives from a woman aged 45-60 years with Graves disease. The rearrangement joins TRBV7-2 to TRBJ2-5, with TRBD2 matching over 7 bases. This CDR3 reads CASSGGGTQYF. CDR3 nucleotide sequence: TGTGCCAGCAGCGGCGGGGGGACCCAGTACTTC.